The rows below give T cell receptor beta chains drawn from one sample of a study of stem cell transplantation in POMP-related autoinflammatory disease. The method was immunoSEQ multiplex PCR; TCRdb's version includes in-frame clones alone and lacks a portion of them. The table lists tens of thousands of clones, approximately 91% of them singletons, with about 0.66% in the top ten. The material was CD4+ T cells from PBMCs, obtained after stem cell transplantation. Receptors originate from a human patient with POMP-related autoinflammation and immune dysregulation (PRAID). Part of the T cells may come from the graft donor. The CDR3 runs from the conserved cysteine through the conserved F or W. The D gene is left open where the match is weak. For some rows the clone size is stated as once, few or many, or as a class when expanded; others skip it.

CASSSREARTDTQYF	TGTGCCAGCAGCTCGCGGGAGGCTCGCACAGATACGCAGTATTTT	once	TRBJ2-3	TRBV21-1	-
CASSQELANTEAFF	TGTGCCAGCAGCCAAGAACTAGCGAACACTGAAGCTTTCTTT	once	TRBJ1-1	TRBV3-1/TRBV3-2	-
CASSATGLVQPQHF	TGTGCCAGCAGCGCAACAGGGTTGGTCCAGCCCCAGCATTTT	-	TRBJ1-5	TRBV7-2	-
CASSPFFETSEETQYF	TGTGCCAGCTCACCTTTTTTTGAGACATCTGAAGAGACCCAGTACTTC	-	TRBJ2-5	TRBV18	-
CASSQGLGGYATNEKLFF	TGTGCCAGCAGCCAAGGGTTAGGGGGTTACGCAACTAATGAAAAACTGTTTTTT	-	TRBJ1-4	TRBV3-1/TRBV3-2	-
CASSLGVQGASGRYTF	TGCGCCAGCAGCTTGGGGGTACAGGGGGCCTCTGGTCGCTACACCTTC	-	TRBJ1-2	TRBV5-1	TRBD1
CASSEGTGRLSQPQHF	TGTGCCAGCAGTGAGGGGACAGGCCGCCTAAGTCAGCCCCAGCATTTT	once	TRBJ1-5	TRBV6-1	TRBD1
CASSPGTGSLKYF	TGTGCCAGCAGCCCCGGGACAGGGAGTTTAAAGTACTTC	few	TRBJ2-7	TRBV6-5	TRBD1
CASSGRGGTEAFF	TGTGCCAGCAGCGGCCGGGGCGGCACTGAAGCTTTCTTT	-	TRBJ1-1	TRBV9	-
CASSSGLAGDEQYF	TGTGCCAGCAGTTCGGGACTAGCGGGAGACGAGCAGTACTTC	-	TRBJ2-7	TRBV6-5	TRBD2
CASSRGGLTLSNSPLHF	TGTGCCAGCAGCCGTGGGGGATTGACACTAAGTAATTCACCCCTCCACTTT	-	TRBJ1-6	TRBV7-2	-
CASSTPQGNYGYTF	TGTGCCAGCAGCACCCCTCAGGGGAACTATGGCTACACCTTC	-	TRBJ1-2	TRBV9	-
CASSYMGGAERADTQYF	TGTGCCAGCAGTTACATGGGGGGGGCTGAGCGCGCAGATACGCAGTATTTT	-	TRBJ2-3	TRBV6-9	-
CATSNADYRGAFF	TGTGCCACCAGCAATGCGGACTACAGAGGGGCTTTCTTT	once	TRBJ1-1	TRBV15	-
CASSYSSRGRQPQHF	TGTGCCAGCAGTTACTCGAGCAGGGGAAGACAGCCCCAGCATTTT	few	TRBJ1-5	TRBV6-5	-
CASSPGRGGTDTQYF	TGTGCCAGCAGCCCCGGACGTGGGGGAACAGATACGCAGTATTTT	-	TRBJ2-3	TRBV11-3	-
CASSFPVWGQGTGETQYF	TGTGCCAGCAGTTTTCCCGTGTGGGGACAGGGTACCGGGGAGACCCAGTACTTC	-	TRBJ2-5	TRBV7-9	TRBD1
CASSVSGTGATDTQYF	TGTGCCAGCAGCGTTTCGGGGACAGGGGCCACAGATACGCAGTATTTT	-	TRBJ2-3	TRBV9	TRBD1
CASSPIGVTDTQYF	TGCGCCAGCAGCCCAATAGGGGTCACAGATACGCAGTATTTT	-	TRBJ2-3	TRBV5-1	-
CASSSYGELFF	TGTGCCAGCAGCTCCTACGGGGAGCTGTTTTTT	-	TRBJ2-2	TRBV11-3	-
CASSQAWRGNEQFF	TGTGCCAGCAGCCAAGCGTGGAGAGGAAATGAGCAGTTCTTC	-	TRBJ2-1	TRBV14	-
CASRAGHFKGPYEQYF	TGTGCCAGCAGGGCGGGACACTTTAAGGGACCCTACGAGCAGTACTTC	-	TRBJ2-7	TRBV21-1	-
CASTKFTGGSTDTQYF	TGTGCCAGCACCAAATTCACGGGGGGCTCCACAGATACGCAGTATTTT	-	TRBJ2-3	TRBV5-4	-
CASSAGAGLEIDTQYF	TGTGCCAGCTCAGCGGGAGCGGGACTAGAGATAGATACGCAGTATTTT	-	TRBJ2-3	TRBV18	TRBD2
CASSLSPRVLAGYTF	TGTGCCAGCAGTTTATCACCACGGGTCCTTGCGGGCTACACCTTC	-	TRBJ1-2	TRBV27	-
CASRKGQVGEKLFF	TGTGCCAGCAGGAAAGGACAGGTCGGGGAAAAACTGTTTTTT	once	TRBJ1-4	TRBV28	TRBD1
CASSLAFGYNEQFF	TGCGCCAGCAGCTTGGCCTTCGGTTACAATGAGCAGTTCTTC	-	TRBJ2-1	TRBV5-1	-
CASSPPQGIGELFF	TGTGCCAGCAGTCCTCCCCAGGGGATCGGGGAGCTGTTTTTT	-	TRBJ2-2	TRBV6-1	-
CATSSPGSSNQPQHF	TGTGCCACCAGCAGTCCAGGGAGTAGCAATCAGCCCCAGCATTTT	few	TRBJ1-5	TRBV15	-
CASSLKAHTGELFF	TGTGCCAGCAGCTTAAAGGCCCACACCGGGGAGCTGTTTTTT	-	TRBJ2-2	TRBV7-3	-
CASSPDRAEQFF	TGTGCCAGCTCACCCGACAGGGCTGAGCAGTTCTTC	-	TRBJ2-1	TRBV18	TRBD1
CASSPRPLERSSFF	TGTGCCAGCAGTCCCCGGCCCCTGGAACGCTCAAGCTTCTTT	once	TRBJ1-1	TRBV27	-
CSGRLAGDGEQYF	TGCAGCGGGAGACTAGCGGGAGACGGCGAGCAGTACTTC	-	TRBJ2-7	TRBV29-1	TRBD2
CASTFGTGPYEQYF	TGTGCCAGCACGTTCGGTACAGGACCCTACGAGCAGTACTTC	-	TRBJ2-7	TRBV2	-
CASSALARAGAVTDTQYF	TGTGCCAGTAGTGCCCTCGCTAGAGCGGGAGCGGTAACAGATACGCAGTATTTT	-	TRBJ2-3	TRBV19	TRBD2
CASRGGLRQGRGNTEAFF	TGTGCCAGCAGGGGTGGCCTTCGACAGGGGAGGGGGAACACTGAAGCTTTCTTT	-	TRBJ1-1	TRBV7-9	TRBD1
CASSDSGGAFDTQYF	TGTGCCAGCAGTGATAGCGGGGGGGCCTTCGATACGCAGTATTTT	-	TRBJ2-3	TRBV28	TRBD2
CASSPTPSAFYGYTF	TGTGCCAGCAGCCCCACACCGTCCGCCTTCTATGGCTACACCTTC	-	TRBJ1-2	TRBV2	-
CASSHLDPGELFF	TGTGCCAGCAGCCACCTGGATCCCGGGGAGCTGTTTTTT	-	TRBJ2-2	TRBV3-1/TRBV3-2	-
CASSPGQTYEQYF	TGTGCCAGCAGTCCGGGACAGACCTACGAGCAGTACTTC	-	TRBJ2-7	TRBV6-6	TRBD1
CASNRDPGNTIYF	TGTGCCAGCAACAGGGACCCTGGAAACACCATATATTTT	-	TRBJ1-3	TRBV7-9	-